This TCR beta chain was found in a study of blood T cell repertoires in COVID-19. Turning to the study itself: COVID-19 samples from acute and convalescent phases originated in the United States, Italy and Spain.

Germline V gene data show CDR1 as MGHDK and CDR2 as SYGVNS. This CDR3 is built from 15 residues. The ends were cut back, 0 bases at V and 5 bases at J, with 13 bases in the middle. Generated by immunoSEQ multiplex PCR, the TCRdb table keeps only in-frame clones and is missing some. The sample contains about 140,000 clones, around 83% of which appear only once. Sequencing used peripheral blood. This clonotype originated in a human donor in a cohort sampled during active COVID-19. The gene calls are TRBV25-1 and TRBJ2-5; D might be TRBD1 (5 bases). CDR3 nucleotide sequence: TGTGCCAGCAGTGAATACCAGGGTAAGAGCGAGACCCAGTACTTC. Translating gives CASSEYQGKSETQYF.